This TCR beta chain was identified in a study of shared clonotypes between healthy human individuals. Study-wide points: In a handful of donors, around 4.8% of naive CD4 clonotypes appeared in common.

Naive CD45RA+ and memory CD45RA-negative subsets were split from CD4+ cells. Of note for this clone: Its target is unknown.

With 2 bases removed from V and 8 bases from J, the gap between germline ends came to 3 bases. CDR3 length: 11 residues. From germline, CDR1 is MGHDK and CDR2 SYGVNS. The material for each subset, its genomic DNA, was split evenly across several immunoSEQ plates. Data came from immunoSEQ multiplex PCR; TCRdb stores just in-frame clones and leaves some out. The table has roughly 2 million clones, 90% to 97% seen once. This clonotype was obtained from a man aged 18 to 29 in good health. The specimen sequenced was naive CD4+ T cells sorted from blood. The subset here: CD45RA+ positively selected. The genes are TRBV25-1 and TRBJ1-4; unclear D gene. The CDR3 sequence: CASSEGEKLFF. The CDR3 DNA reads TGTGCCAGCAGTGAAGGGGAAAAACTGTTTTTT.